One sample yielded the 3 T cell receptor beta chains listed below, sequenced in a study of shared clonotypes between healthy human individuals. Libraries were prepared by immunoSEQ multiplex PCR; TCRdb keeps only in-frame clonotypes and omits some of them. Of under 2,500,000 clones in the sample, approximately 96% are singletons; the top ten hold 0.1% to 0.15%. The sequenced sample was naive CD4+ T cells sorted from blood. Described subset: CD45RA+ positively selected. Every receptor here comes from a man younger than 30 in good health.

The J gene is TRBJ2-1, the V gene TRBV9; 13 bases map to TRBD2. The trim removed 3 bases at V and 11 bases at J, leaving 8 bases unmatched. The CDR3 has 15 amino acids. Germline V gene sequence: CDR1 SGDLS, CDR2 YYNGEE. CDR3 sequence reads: CASSGELAGGAKQFF. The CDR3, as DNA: TGTGCCAGCAGCGGCGAACTAGCGGGAGGGGCAAAGCAGTTCTTC.

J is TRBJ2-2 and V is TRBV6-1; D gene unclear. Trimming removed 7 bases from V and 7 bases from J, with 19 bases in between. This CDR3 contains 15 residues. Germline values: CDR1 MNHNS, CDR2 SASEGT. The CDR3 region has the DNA TGTGCCAGCACCAAGGTCGGTATGGTAGACGGGGAGCTGTTTTTT. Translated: CASTKVGMVDGELFF.

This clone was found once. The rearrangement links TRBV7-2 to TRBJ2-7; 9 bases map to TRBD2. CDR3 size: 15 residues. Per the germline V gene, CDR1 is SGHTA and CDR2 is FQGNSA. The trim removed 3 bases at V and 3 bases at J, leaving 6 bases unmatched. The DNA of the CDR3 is TGTGCCAGCAGCTTTGGACTAGCGTGGAGCTACGAGCAGTACTTC. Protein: CASSFGLAWSYEQYF.